This entry lists 15 T cell receptor beta chains sequenced from one sample in a study of vaccination effects on CD4 cells after COVID-19. Repertoires were generated with immunoSEQ multiplex PCR, while TCRdb's copy carries only in-frame clones and drops some. The sample yields about 59,000 clones, roughly three quarters seen once. The ViraFEST assay expanded antigen-specific CD4+ T cells with viral peptide pools before sequencing. At the end of over 8 days of culture, CD4+ T cells were isolated. Participants were given two doses of BNT162b2 or mRNA-1273 vaccine. What these receptors recognize is not known. This specimen consisted of CD4+ T cells from PBMCs cultured with HCoV-OC43 spike peptides, obtained after COVID-19 vaccination. Noted subset: HCoV-OC43 spike overlapping peptide pool stimulation. These receptor sequences come from a human donor who received a COVID-19 vaccine.

The chain is built from TRBV18 and TRBJ1-4, with 7 bases matching TRBD1. Per the germline V gene, CDR1 is KGHSH and CDR2 is LQKENI. The CDR3 runs to 15 residues. The V gene end was trimmed by 4 bases and the J gene end by 1 base; junction bases not matched to a gene: 3. The CDR3 region has the DNA TGTGCCAGCTCACGACAGGGAGGAACTAATGAAAAACTGTTTTTT. It specifies CASSRQGGTNEKLFF.

This chain uses TRBV7-9 with TRBJ1-2; unclear D gene. Trimming pared 4 bases from V and 6 bases from J, leaving 15 bases between. Germline V CDR1 and CDR2: SEHNR, FQNEAQ (reference sequence). The CDR3 is 14 residues long. In DNA form, the CDR3 reads TGTGCCAGCAGCTCCTCTCAGATCGTACATGGCTACACCTTC. This codes for CASSSSQIVHGYTF.

The rearrangement joins TRBV7-9 to TRBJ2-7; possibly TRBD1 or TRBD2 for D (5 bases each). Germline loops: CDR1 SEHNR, CDR2 FQNEAQ (reference sequence). V was pared by 5 bases and J by 1 base, with 18 bases between. The CDR3 is 16 amino acids. The CDR3 DNA is TGTGCCAGCAGCCCGCCCCGGGGCGCCCTTTCCTACGAGCAGTACGTC. Protein sequence: CASSPPRGALSYEQYV.

This clone was counted once. This chain connects TRBV25-1 to TRBJ1-4; 9 bases match TRBD1. Per the germline V gene, CDR1 is MGHDK and CDR2 is SYGVNS. With 6 bases clipped from V and 3 bases from J, the junction kept 11 bases outside the gene matches. CDR3 size: 17 residues. Written as DNA, the CDR3 is TGTGCCAGCAGGGCCCCGGGACAGGGTGGAGCTAATGAAAAACTGTTTTTT. Protein: CASRAPGQGGANEKLFF.

The chain combines TRBV7-3 with TRBJ2-2; D is unresolved. CDR3 length: 13 amino acids. V was clipped by 5 bases and J by 8 bases, with 12 bases between them. The germline V gene encodes CDR1 SGHTA and CDR2 FQGTGA. CDR3 DNA: TGTGCCAGCAGCCCGCACGAGCAGGGGGAGCTGTTTTTT. This sequence encodes CASSPHEQGELFF.

The V call is TRBV6-5, the J call TRBJ2-5; possibly TRBD2 for D (5 bases). The germline CDR1 and CDR2 sequences are MNHEY and SVGAGI. This CDR3 is built from 13 residues. V dropped 7 bases and J dropped 5 bases, with 14 bases sitting between them. This chain's CDR3 is CASTRALEETQYF. CDR3 nucleotides: TGTGCCAGCACGCGGGCGCTCGAGGAGACCCAGTACTTC.

The chain carries TRBV27 and TRBJ2-7; D uncertain. V gave up 4 bases and J gave up 1 base, with 11 bases separating them. This CDR3 spans 14 amino acids. CDR1 and CDR2 from the germline V gene are MNHEY and SMNVEV (reference sequence). CDR3: CASSSRSTSYEQYV. In nucleotides, the CDR3 is TGTGCCAGCAGTTCGAGGTCCACGTCCTACGAGCAGTACGTC.

The chain links TRBV5-5 to TRBJ1-2; D remains unclear. The germline gives CDR1 SGHKS, CDR2 YYEKEE (reference sequence). Trimming took 0 bases from V and 0 from J, leaving 9 bases between them. This CDR3 comprises 15 residues. CDR3 sequence: CASSLGTGSNYGYTF. The CDR3 DNA sequence: TGTGCCAGCAGCTTGGGGACGGGCTCTAACTATGGCTACACCTTC.

The chain carries TRBV24-1 and TRBJ2-1, with 9 bases fitting TRBD1. The CDR3 totals 15 residues. CDR1 is KGHDR and CDR2 is SFDVKD in the germline V gene. Trimming cost V 4 bases and J 7 bases; bases outside gene matches: 7. The CDR3 loop reads CATSEPGTGWNEQFF. The CDR3 DNA is TGTGCCACCAGTGAGCCCGGGACAGGGTGGAATGAGCAGTTCTTC.

The chain combines TRBV5-6 with TRBJ1-3, with D possibly TRBD1 on 5 matching bases. V lost 0 bases, J lost 4 bases, and 11 bases lay in between. The CDR3 is 15 amino acids. CDR1 SGHDT and CDR2 YYEEEE come from the germline V gene. The CDR3 nucleotides are TGTGCCAGCAGCTTGGGGCGGGGACCCGGAAACACCATATATTTT. It encodes CASSLGRGPGNTIYF.

The genes are TRBV19 and TRBJ1-5; a possible D gene is TRBD1 (5 bases). CDR3 length equals 14 residues. CDR1 and CDR2 (germline): LNHDA, SQIVND (reference sequence). Trimming stripped 5 bases from V and 2 bases from J, with 10 bases between. The CDR3 spells CASSAGGGNQPQHF. The CDR3 DNA follows: TGTGCCAGTAGTGCGGGGGGGGGCAATCAGCCCCAGCATTTT.

This clone was seen a few times. This chain joins TRBV2 and TRBJ1-3, with TRBD1 identical over 7 bases. This CDR3 has 14 amino acids. Germline V lookup: CDR1 SNHLY, CDR2 FYNNEI. The V segment lost 8 bases and the J segment 0 bases; nucleotides outside the gene matches: 4. CDR3 in amino acids: CASRTGFSGNTIYF. CDR3 bases: TGTGCCAGCCGGACAGGCTTCTCTGGAAACACCATATATTTT.

The chain carries TRBV9 and TRBJ1-6; D remains ambiguous. The CDR3 is made up of 17 amino acids. V lost 0 bases and J lost 0, with 10 bases in between. The germline gives CDR1 SGDLS, CDR2 YYNGEE. The CDR3 region is CASSVDQASSYNSPLHF. In DNA form, the CDR3 reads TGTGCCAGCAGCGTAGACCAGGCGAGCTCCTATAATTCACCCCTCCACTTT. The full variable domain, its missing parts supplied by reference TRBV9 and TRBJ1-6, is DSGVTQTPKHLITATGQRVTLRCSPRSGDLSVYWYQQSLDQGLQFLIQYYNGEERAKGNILERFSAQQFPDLHSELNLSSLELGDSALYFCASSVDQASSYNSPLHFGNGTRLTVT.

As to this clone: This sample includes further DNA sequences coding for the same CDR3. This chain connects TRBV5-1 to TRBJ2-6; 8 nucleotides align to TRBD1. The CDR3 has 15 residues. V was pared by 4 bases and J by 4 bases, with 4 bases of the junction left unmatched. Germline assignment: CDR1 SGHRS and CDR2 YFSETQ. CDR3: CASSQGALGANVLTF. Here the CDR3 DNA reads TGCGCCAGCAGCCAGGGGGCGCTAGGGGCCAACGTCCTGACTTTC.

J is TRBJ1-3 and V is TRBV11-2; 8 bases are shared with TRBD1. Germline V CDR1 and CDR2: SGHAT, FQNNGV. The CDR3 totals 15 residues. Trimming removed 4 bases from V and 3 bases from J; junction bases left unmatched: 5. CDR3 protein: CASSSGGSRGNTIYF. DNA of the CDR3: TGTGCCAGCAGCTCAGGGGGCTCACGTGGAAACACCATATATTTT.